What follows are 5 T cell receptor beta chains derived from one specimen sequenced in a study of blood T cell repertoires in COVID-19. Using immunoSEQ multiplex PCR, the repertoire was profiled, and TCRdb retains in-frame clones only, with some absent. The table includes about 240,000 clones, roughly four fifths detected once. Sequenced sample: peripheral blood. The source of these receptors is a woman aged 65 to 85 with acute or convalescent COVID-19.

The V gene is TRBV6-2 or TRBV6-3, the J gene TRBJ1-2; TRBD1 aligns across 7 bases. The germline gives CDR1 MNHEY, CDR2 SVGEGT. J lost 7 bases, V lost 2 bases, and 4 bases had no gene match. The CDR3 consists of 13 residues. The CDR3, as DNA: TGTGCCAGCAGTTACAGACAGGGTCTTGGCTACACCTTC. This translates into CASSYRQGLGYTF.

The CDR3 sequence: CASSSSGHYNSPLHF. The CDR3 nucleotides are TGTGCCAGCAGTTCCTCGGGCCATTATAATTCACCCCTCCACTTT. The V and J genes are TRBV6-5 and TRBJ1-6; D uncertain. Germline V gene data show CDR1 as MNHEY and CDR2 as SVGAGI. Trimming took off 4 bases at V and 4 bases at J, with 11 bases between the two ends. This CDR3 comprises 15 residues.

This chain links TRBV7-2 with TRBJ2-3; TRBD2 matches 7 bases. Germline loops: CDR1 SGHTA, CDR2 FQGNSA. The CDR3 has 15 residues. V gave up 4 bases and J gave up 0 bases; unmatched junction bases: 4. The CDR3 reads CASSSGLDSTDTQYF. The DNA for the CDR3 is TGTGCCAGCAGCTCCGGACTAGACAGCACAGATACGCAGTATTTT.

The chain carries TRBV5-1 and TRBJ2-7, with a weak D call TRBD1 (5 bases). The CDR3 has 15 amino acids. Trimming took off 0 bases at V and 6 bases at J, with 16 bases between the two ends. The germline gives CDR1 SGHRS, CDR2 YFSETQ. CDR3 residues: CASSLGSTDIVEQYF. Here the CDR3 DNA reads TGCGCCAGCAGCTTGGGGTCCACGGACATTGTCGAGCAGTACTTC.

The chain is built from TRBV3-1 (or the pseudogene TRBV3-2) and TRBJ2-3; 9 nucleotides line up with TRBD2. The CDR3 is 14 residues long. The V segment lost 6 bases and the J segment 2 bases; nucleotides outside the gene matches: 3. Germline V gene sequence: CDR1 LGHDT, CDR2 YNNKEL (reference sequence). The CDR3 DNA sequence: TGTGCCAGCAGGAGCGGGGGGCACACAGATACGCAGTATTTT. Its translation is CASRSGGHTDTQYF.